This TCR beta chain was profiled in a study of CD8+ T cells in alopecia areata. Treatment described: oral pan-JAK inhibitor, 5-10 mg twice daily. After isolation, RNA underwent reverse transcription to generate cDNA as the sequencing template. Only in-frame clones appear in the TCRdb table, and some are missing; sequencing was by immunoSEQ multiplex PCR. The sample yields more than 150,000 clones, roughly 50% seen once. In germline, CDR1 is SGHTA, CDR2 FQGNSA. V shed 5 bases and J shed 6 bases, with 15 bases lying between them. This CDR3 has 14 residues. The chain is built from TRBV7-2 and TRBJ2-3; possible D gene TRBD2, 6 bases. This specimen was CD8+ T cells sorted from blood, taken at week 24, from a patient treated with tofacitinib. This receptor was identified in a human donor with alopecia areata. CDR3 sequence (DNA): TGTGCCAGCAGCCCAAGGGACTCGTGGGATACGCAGTATTTT. Its translation: CASSPRDSWDTQYF.